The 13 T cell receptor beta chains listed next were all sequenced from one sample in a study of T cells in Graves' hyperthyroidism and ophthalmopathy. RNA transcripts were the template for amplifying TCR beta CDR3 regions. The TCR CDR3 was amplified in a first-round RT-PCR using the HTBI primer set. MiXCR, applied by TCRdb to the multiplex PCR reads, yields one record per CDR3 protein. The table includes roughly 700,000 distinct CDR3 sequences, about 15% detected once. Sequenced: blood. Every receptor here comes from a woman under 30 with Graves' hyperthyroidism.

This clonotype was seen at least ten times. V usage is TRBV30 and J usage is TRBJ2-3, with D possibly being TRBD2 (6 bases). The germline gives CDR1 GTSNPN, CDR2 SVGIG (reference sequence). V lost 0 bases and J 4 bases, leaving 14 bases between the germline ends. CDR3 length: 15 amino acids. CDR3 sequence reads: CAWSVQLAWPDTQYF. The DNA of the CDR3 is TGTGCCTGGAGTGTACAACTAGCTTGGCCAGATACGCAGTATTTT.

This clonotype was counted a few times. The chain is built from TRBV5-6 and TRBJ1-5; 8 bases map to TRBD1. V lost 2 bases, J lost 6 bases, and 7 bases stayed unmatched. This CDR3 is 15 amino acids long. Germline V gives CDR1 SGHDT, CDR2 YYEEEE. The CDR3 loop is CASSFRQGAIQPQHF. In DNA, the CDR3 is TGTGCCAGCAGCTTTCGGCAGGGGGCGATTCAGCCCCAGCATTTT.

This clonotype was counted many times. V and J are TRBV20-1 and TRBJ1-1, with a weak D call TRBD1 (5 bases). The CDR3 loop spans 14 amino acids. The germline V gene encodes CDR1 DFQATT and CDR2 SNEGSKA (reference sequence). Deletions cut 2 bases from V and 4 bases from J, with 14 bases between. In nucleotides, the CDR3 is TGCAGTGCTAGAAACTGGGGGACTGGCACTGAAGCTTTCTTT. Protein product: CSARNWGTGTEAFF.

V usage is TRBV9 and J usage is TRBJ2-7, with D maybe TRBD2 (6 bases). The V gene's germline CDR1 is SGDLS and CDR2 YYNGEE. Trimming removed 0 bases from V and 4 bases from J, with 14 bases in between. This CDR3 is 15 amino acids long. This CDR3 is CASSVDAGTLYEQYF. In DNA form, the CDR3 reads TGTGCCAGCAGCGTAGACGCCGGGACTTTGTACGAGCAGTACTTC.

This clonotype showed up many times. The CDR3 spells CASSPLGLAGNEQFF. CDR3 in DNA: TGTGCCAGCAGCCCTCTGGGACTAGCGGGGAATGAGCAGTTCTTC. The genes are TRBV7-2 and TRBJ2-1; 13 bases agree with TRBD2. CDR1 and CDR2 from the germline V gene are SGHTA and FQGNSA. This CDR3 has 15 residues. The V gene end was trimmed by 5 bases and the J gene end by 7 bases; junction bases not matched to a gene: 5. Complete variable domain (other parts from reference TRBV7-2 and TRBJ2-1): GAGVSQSPSNKVTEKGKDVELRCDPISGHTALYWYRQSLGQGLEFLIYFQGNSAPDKSGLPSDRFSAERTGGSVSTLTIQRTQQEDSAVYLCASSPLGLAGNEQFFGPGTRLTVL.

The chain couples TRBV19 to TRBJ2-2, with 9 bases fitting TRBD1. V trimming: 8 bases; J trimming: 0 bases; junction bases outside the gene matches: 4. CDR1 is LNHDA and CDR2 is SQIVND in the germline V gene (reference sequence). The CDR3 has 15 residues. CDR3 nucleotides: TGTGCCAGTCGGGGACAGGGAACGAACACCGGGGAGCTGTTTTTT. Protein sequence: CASRGQGTNTGELFF.

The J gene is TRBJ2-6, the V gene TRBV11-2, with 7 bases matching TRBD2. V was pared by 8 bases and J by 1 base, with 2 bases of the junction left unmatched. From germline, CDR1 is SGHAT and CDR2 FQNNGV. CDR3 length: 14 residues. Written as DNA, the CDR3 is TGTGCCAGCCGCGGGGGATCTGGGGCCAACGTCCTGACTTTC. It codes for CASRGGSGANVLTF.

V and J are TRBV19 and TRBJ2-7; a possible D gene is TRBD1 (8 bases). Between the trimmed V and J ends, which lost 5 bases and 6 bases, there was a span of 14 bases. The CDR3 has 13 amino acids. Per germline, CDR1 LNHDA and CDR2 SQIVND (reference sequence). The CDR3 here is CASSLDREGEQYF. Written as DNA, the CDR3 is TGTGCCAGTAGTTTGGACAGGGAGGGCGAGCAGTACTTC.

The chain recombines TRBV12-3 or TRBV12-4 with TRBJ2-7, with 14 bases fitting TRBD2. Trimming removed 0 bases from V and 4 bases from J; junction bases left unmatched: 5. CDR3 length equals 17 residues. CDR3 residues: CASSLAQGLAGVYEQYF. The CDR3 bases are TGTGCCAGCAGTTTAGCCCAGGGACTAGCGGGAGTTTACGAGCAGTACTTC.

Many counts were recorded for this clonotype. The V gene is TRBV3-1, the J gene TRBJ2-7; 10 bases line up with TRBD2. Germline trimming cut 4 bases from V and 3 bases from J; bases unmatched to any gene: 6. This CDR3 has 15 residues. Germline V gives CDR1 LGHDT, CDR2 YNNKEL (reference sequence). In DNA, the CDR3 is TGTGCCAGCAGCCCACTAGCGGGAATCAACTACGAGCAGTACTTC. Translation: CASSPLAGINYEQYF.

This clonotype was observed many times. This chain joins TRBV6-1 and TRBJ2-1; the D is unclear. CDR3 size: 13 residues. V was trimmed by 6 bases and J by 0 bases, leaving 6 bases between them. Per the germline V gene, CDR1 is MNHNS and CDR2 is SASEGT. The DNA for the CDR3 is TGTGCCAGCAGGCCACCCTCCTACAATGAGCAGTTCTTC. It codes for CASRPPSYNEQFF.

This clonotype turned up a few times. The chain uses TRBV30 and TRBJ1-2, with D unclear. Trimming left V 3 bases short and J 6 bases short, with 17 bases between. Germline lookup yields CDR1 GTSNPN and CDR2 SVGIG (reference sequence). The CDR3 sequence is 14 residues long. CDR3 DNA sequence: TGTGCCTGGAGGCTGCGGGCCGCCGCTAATGGCTACACCTTC. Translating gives CAWRLRAAANGYTF.

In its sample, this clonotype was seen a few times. CDR3 coding DNA: TGTGCCAGCAGTTGGAGACGACAGGGGGCCCGATCTGGCTACACCTTC. Amino acids: CASSWRRQGARSGYTF. The V and J genes are TRBV6-1 and TRBJ1-2, with 10 bases matching TRBD1. This CDR3 comprises 16 residues. CDR1 and CDR2 from the germline V gene are MNHNS and SASEGT. J gave up 7 bases and V 5 bases, and 13 bases lay outside the gene matches.